This T cell receptor (beta chain) was identified during a study of OX40 agonist ivuxolimab in advanced cancers. Study information: Patients received ivuxolimab, an intravenous treatment, every 2 weeks at 0.01 to 10 mg/kg. Eligibility admitted prior anti-PD-1, anti-PD-L1 or anti-CTLA-4 therapy; approximately 40% had some. Age averaged around 54 years (range roughly 20 to 90), and around 78% were male.

On this clone itself: The antigen is not known.

The CDR3 covers 17 residues. V was clipped by 5 bases and J by 4 bases; unmatched bases: 13. Produced via immunoSEQ multiplex PCR; TCRdb's table is partial and in-frame only. The sample includes roughly 75,000 clones, around 83% of them seen just once. Broader study findings: On average, CD8+ T cells had more expanded clones than CD4+.

Material: CD4+ or CD8+ T cells sorted from blood, obtained in a trial of the OX40 agonist ivuxolimab. This chain connects TRBV5-3 to TRBJ2-7, with 12 bases aligning to TRBD2. TRBV5-3 falls under the ORF class, with uncertain function. The sequence was obtained from an adult with an advanced solid tumor such as melanoma, head and neck, liver or kidney cancer. CDR3 loop: CARSPRTLAGGPYEQYF. The DNA for the CDR3 is TGTGCCAGAAGTCCCCGAACTCTAGCGGGAGGGCCTTACGAGCAGTACTTC.